This TCR beta chain was identified during a study of blood T cell dynamics during melanoma immunotherapy. General observations from the study: PBMC repertoires of eventual disease-control patients split at W3 into clonality or diversity gains.

Method: immunoSEQ multiplex PCR; TCRdb's copy keeps in-frame clones and lacks some. The data hold roughly 14,000 clones, with 85% to 90% observed a single time. J lost 0 bases, V lost 7 bases, and 5 bases had no gene match. The CDR3 is 15 amino acids. Germline V gene data show CDR1 as SGHTA and CDR2 as FQGNSA. Time point described: pre-treatment baseline. Details on this clone: Its cognate antigen is unknown.

Sequenced here: blood, sampled from a patient treated with checkpoint blockade. The sequence derives from a human donor with melanoma. This rearrangement joins TRBV7-2 to TRBJ2-2; 7 bases match TRBD1. CDR3 coding DNA: TGTGCCAGCACCAGACAGGGAACGAACACCGGGGAGCTGTTTTTT. Its translation: CASTRQGTNTGELFF. Full variable domain (missing parts from reference TRBV7-2 and TRBJ2-2): GAGVSQSPSNKVTEKGKDVELRCDPISGHTALYWYRQSLGQGLEFLIYFQGNSAPDKSGLPSDRFSAERTGGSVSTLTIQRTQQEDSAVYLCASTRQGTNTGELFFGEGSRLTVL.